This T cell receptor (beta chain) was recorded in a study of blood T cell repertoires in COVID-19. As for the study in general: Italy, Spain and the United States were the sources of the convalescent and acute COVID-19 samples.

Per the study methods: Estimated nucleated cell counts came from reference gene primer amplification. Sequencing used immunoSEQ multiplex PCR; TCRdb keeps in-frame clones, though not all of them. The V and J calls and clone size were taken over from that table, and D and trimming were inferred from the DNA. The table has around 270,000 clones, around 85% seen once. V lost 4 bases and J lost 3; bases outside the gene matches: 5. The CDR3 has 15 residues. Germline V gene sequence: CDR1 SGHKS, CDR2 YYEKEE (reference sequence). This receptor was obtained from a human donor with COVID-19, enrolled during active disease. The donor label of this sample is uncertain. Sequencing input: peripheral blood. The rearrangement uses TRBV5-5 and TRBJ2-1; 9 bases agree with TRBD1. This CDR3 is CASSTGQGNYNEQFF. As DNA, the CDR3 is TGTGCCAGCAGCACGGGACAGGGAAACTACAATGAGCAGTTCTTC. Drawing the rest from reference TRBV5-5 and TRBJ2-1, the complete variable domain is DAGVTQSPTHLIKTRGQQVTLRCSPISGHKSVSWYQQVLGQGPQFIFQYYEKEERGRGNFPDRFSARQFPNYSSELNVNALLLGDSALYLCASSTGQGNYNEQFFGPGTRLTVL.